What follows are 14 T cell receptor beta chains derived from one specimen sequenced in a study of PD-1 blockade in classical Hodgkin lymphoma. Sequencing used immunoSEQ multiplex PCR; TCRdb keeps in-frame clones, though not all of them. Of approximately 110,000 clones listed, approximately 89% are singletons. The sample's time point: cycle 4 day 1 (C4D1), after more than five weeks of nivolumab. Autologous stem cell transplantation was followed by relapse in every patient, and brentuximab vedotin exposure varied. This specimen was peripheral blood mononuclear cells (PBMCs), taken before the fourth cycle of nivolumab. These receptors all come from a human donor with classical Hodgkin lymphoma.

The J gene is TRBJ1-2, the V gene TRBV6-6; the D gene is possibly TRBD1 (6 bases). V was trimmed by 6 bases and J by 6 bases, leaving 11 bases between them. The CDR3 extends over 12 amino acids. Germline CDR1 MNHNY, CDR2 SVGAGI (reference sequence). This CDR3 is CASREGGNGYTF. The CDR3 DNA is TGTGCCAGCAGGGAAGGGGGTAATGGCTACACCTTC.

The CDR3 loop is CASSLAPRQGGKLFF. The CDR3 DNA reads as TGTGCCAGCAGCTTAGCGCCGAGACAGGGTGGCAAACTGTTTTTT. The chain employs TRBV7-2 and TRBJ1-4; 7 bases line up with TRBD1. Germline trimming cut 0 bases from V and 11 bases from J; bases unmatched to any gene: 9. Germline CDR1 is SGHTA and CDR2 is FQGNSA. CDR3 size: 15 residues.

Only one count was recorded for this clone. The CDR3 DNA reads as TGTGCCAGCAGTTACCAGGACAGGGGCCAGCCCCAGCATTTT. As protein: CASSYQDRGQPQHF. The rearrangement uses TRBV6-6 and TRBJ1-5, with 9 bases that match TRBD1. The CDR3 is 14 amino acids. The V and J ends lost 2 bases and 7 bases, in that order; junction bases with no gene match: 3. Germline lookup yields CDR1 MNHNY and CDR2 SVGAGI (reference sequence).

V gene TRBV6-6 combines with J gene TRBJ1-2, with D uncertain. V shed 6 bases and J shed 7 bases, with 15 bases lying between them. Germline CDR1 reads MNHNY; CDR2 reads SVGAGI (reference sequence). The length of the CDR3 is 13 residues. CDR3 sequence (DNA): TGTGCCAGCAGACGCGACGGAGGACTTGGCTACACCTTC. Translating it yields CASRRDGGLGYTF.

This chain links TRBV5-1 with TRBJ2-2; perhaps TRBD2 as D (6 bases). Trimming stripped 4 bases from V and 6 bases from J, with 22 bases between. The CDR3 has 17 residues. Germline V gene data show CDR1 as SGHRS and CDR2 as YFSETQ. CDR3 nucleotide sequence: TGCGCCAGCAGCCCCTATTTAGCGGCAATCGAACCCGGGGAGCTGTTTTTT. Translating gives CASSPYLAAIEPGELFF.

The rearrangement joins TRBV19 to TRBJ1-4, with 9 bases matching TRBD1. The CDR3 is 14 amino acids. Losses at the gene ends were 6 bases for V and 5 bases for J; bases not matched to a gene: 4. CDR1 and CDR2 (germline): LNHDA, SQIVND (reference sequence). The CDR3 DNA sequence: TGTGCCAGTAGCCGGACAGGGGTAAATGAAAAACTGTTTTTT. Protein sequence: CASSRTGVNEKLFF.

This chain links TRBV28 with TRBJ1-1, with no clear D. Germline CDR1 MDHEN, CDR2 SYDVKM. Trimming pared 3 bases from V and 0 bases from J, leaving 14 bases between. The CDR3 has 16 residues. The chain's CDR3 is CASSFGSGGMNTEAFF. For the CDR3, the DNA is TGTGCCAGCAGTTTTGGATCGGGCGGCATGAACACTGAAGCTTTCTTT.

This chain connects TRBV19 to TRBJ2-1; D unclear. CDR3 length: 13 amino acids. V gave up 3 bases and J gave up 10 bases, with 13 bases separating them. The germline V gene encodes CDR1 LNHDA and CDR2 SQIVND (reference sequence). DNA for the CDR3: TGTGCCAGTAGTATCTACGTCCAGGACGAGCAGTTCTTC. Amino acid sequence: CASSIYVQDEQFF.

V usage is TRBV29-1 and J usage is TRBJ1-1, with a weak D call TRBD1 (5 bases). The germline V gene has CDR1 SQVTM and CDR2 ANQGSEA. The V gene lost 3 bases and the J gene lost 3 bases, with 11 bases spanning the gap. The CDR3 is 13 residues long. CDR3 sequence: CSVDRAGYTEAFF. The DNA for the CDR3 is TGCAGCGTTGACAGGGCTGGATACACTGAAGCTTTCTTT.

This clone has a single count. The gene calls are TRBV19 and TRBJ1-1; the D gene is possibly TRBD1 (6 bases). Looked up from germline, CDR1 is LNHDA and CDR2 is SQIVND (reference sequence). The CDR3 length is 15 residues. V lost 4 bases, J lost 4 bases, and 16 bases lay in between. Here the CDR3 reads CASSKSSGGGTEAFF. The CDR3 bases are TGTGCCAGTAGTAAGTCATCCGGAGGGGGCACTGAAGCTTTCTTT.

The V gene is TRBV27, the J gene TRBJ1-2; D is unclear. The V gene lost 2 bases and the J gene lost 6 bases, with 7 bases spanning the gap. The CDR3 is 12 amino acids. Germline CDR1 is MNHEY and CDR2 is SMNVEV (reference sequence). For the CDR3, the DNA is TGTGCCAGCAGTTTAGGCGGGGATGGCTACACCTTC. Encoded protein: CASSLGGDGYTF.

This chain's CDR3 is CASSLQMNQPQHF. The CDR3 DNA is TGTGCCAGCAGCTTACAGATGAATCAGCCCCAGCATTTT. The chain uses TRBV5-5 and TRBJ1-5, with D unresolved. Germline CDR1 is SGHKS and CDR2 is YYEKEE (reference sequence). V was trimmed by 2 bases and J by 4 bases, leaving 7 bases between them. This CDR3 has 13 residues.

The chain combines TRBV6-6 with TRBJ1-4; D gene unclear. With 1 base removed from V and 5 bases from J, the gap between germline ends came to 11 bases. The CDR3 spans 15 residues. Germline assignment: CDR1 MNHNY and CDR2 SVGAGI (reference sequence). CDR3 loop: CASSYFDTYNEKLFF. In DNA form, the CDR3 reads TGTGCCAGCAGTTACTTCGACACTTACAATGAAAAACTGTTTTTT.

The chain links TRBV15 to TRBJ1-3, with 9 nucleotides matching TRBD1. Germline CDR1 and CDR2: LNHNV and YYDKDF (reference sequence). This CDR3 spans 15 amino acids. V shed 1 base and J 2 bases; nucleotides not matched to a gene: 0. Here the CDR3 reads CATSRGTGAGNTIYF. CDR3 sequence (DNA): TGTGCCACCAGCAGAGGGACAGGGGCTGGAAACACCATATATTTT.